These T cell receptor beta chains were read from a single sample in a study of beta chain features in type 1 diabetes. Sequenced by immunoSEQ multiplex PCR; TCRdb stores in-frame clones only, minus some. The sample lists just over 450,000 clones, approximately 30% occurring once. The specimen sequenced was naive CD4+ T cells from blood. The receptors derive from a man younger than 35 in good health. Both conserved end residues are part of each CDR3. D genes are given only for firm matches. A row's size may be missing; if present it is once, few, many or a size class.

d_gene	j_gene	abundance	v_gene	CDR3nt	CDR3aa
-	TRBJ2-2	few	TRBV28	TGTGCCAGTTTACACCTGAACACCGGGGAGCTGTTTTTT	CASLHLNTGELFF
-	TRBJ2-2	-	TRBV7-7	TGTGCTAGCAGCTTACGAAACACCGGGGAGCTGTTTTTT	CASSLRNTGELFF
-	TRBJ2-3	few	TRBV21-1	TGTGCCAGGCACGATTGCCCACTAGCTCGATCCACAGATACGCAGTATTTT	CARHDCPLARSTDTQYF
TRBD2	TRBJ2-7	few	TRBV4-2	TGTGCCAGCAGCCCGAGGGAGGGCAGAGCCTACGAGCAGTACTTC	CASSPREGRAYEQYF
-	TRBJ2-5	-	TRBV5-1	TGCGCCAGCAGCTCCCGGAACAGGCAAGAGACCCAGTACTTC	CASSSRNRQETQYF
-	TRBJ2-7	-	TRBV28	TGTGCCAGCAGTCTGGGAGGCCCCTACGAGCAGTACTTC	CASSLGGPYEQYF
-	TRBJ2-3	-	TRBV18	TGTGCCAGCTCACCTTCCGGAGATACGCAGTATTTT	CASSPSGDTQYF
TRBD2	TRBJ2-1	-	TRBV5-1	TGCGCCAGCAGCTTGGGGCTAGCGGGAGTCTACAATGAGCAGTTCTTC	CASSLGLAGVYNEQFF
-	TRBJ1-1	few	TRBV29-1	TGCAGCGTTGCCCACAGTCAGGGCACTGAAGCTTTCTTT	CSVAHSQGTEAFF
-	TRBJ2-7	-	TRBV30	TGTGCCTGGAGTGCAGTCTCCTACGAGCAGTACTTC	CAWSAVSYEQYF
TRBD1	TRBJ1-1	few	TRBV5-1	TGCGCCAGCAGCCCCGGACAGGCAGGGAACACTGAAGCTTTCTTT	CASSPGQAGNTEAFF
-	TRBJ2-3	-	TRBV23-1	TGCGCCAGCAGTCAATTTTGTGGGGCTAGCACAGATACGCAGTATTTT	CASSQFCGASTDTQYF
-	TRBJ2-5	few	TRBV7-9	TGTGCCAGCAGCTTAGGTCAAGCAGAGACCCAGTACTTC	CASSLGQAETQYF
-	TRBJ1-5	few	TRBV15	TGTGCCACCAGCAGAGTGCTAGGGAGCAATCAGCCCCAGCATTTT	CATSRVLGSNQPQHF
-	TRBJ1-2	few	TRBV27	TGTGCCAGCAGTTTATACGGACAGCACAACTATGGCTACACCTTC	CASSLYGQHNYGYTF
-	TRBJ1-1	-	TRBV29-1	TGCACCGTTGACTCGGACACTGAAGCTTTCTTT	CTVDSDTEAFF
TRBD1	TRBJ2-1	-	TRBV29-1	TGCAGCGTTGGCCGGGGGACAGGGGTACTGAATGAGCAGTTCTTC	CSVGRGTGVLNEQFF
-	TRBJ1-2	few	TRBV30	TGTGCCTGGAGTCTAACCCAGGGACTCAGCACCAATGGCTACACCTTC	CAWSLTQGLSTNGYTF
-	TRBJ2-2	-	TRBV19	TGTGCCAGTAGTATTGCGCAGGCTAAGCTGTTTTTT	CASSIAQAKLFF
-	TRBJ1-3	-	TRBV7-9	TGTGCCAGCAGCTGGAACGGGGCGCTCTCTGGAAACACCATATATTTT	CASSWNGALSGNTIYF
-	TRBJ2-7	-	TRBV28	TGTGCCAGCAGTCCCGGTGACAGGCTAGACGAGCAGTACTTC	CASSPGDRLDEQYF
TRBD2	TRBJ2-7	-	TRBV28	TGTGCCAGCAGTTATAACCTAGTCCTAGCGGGAGGGACCTACGAGCAGTACTTC	CASSYNLVLAGGTYEQYF
-	TRBJ2-7	few	TRBV19	TGTGCCAGTAGTATCTCAAGGTCCTACGAGCAGTACTTC	CASSISRSYEQYF
TRBD1	TRBJ2-5	few	TRBV9	TGTGCCAGCAGCGTAGCCACAGGGGCAGAGACCCAGTACTTC	CASSVATGAETQYF
-	TRBJ2-1	-	TRBV28	TGTGCCAGCAGCGCCCCCGATCAACCGGAGCAGTTCTTC	CASSAPDQPEQFF
TRBD2	TRBJ2-1	-	TRBV9	TGTGCCAGCAGCGTAGGGACTAGCGGGAGCTCCTACAATGAGCAGTTCTTC	CASSVGTSGSSYNEQFF
-	TRBJ2-7	-	TRBV7-9	TGTGCCAGCAGCCCCCTGGCAGGGGAGCGTCGGGGCGAGCAGTACTTC	CASSPLAGERRGEQYF
TRBD2	TRBJ2-1	-	TRBV5-4	TGTGCCAGCAGCTTGGGACTAGCGGGTAACCCCAGAATCTTC	CASSLGLAGNPRIF
-	TRBJ2-4	-	TRBV5-6	TGTGCCAGCAGCAGTCCCAAGGAGGGGGCGAACATTCAGTACTTC	CASSSPKEGANIQYF